These 14 T cell receptor beta chains were sequenced from one sample in a study of shared clonotypes between healthy human individuals. Naive CD8 cells were CD45RO-negative, positively selected for CCR7, excluding terminally differentiated effector memory CD45RA+ cells. Using immunoSEQ multiplex PCR, the repertoire was profiled, and TCRdb retains in-frame clones only, with some absent. The sample includes around 600,000 clones, roughly 98% of them seen just once. Material for sequencing was naive CD8+ T cells sorted from blood. The receptors stem from a man between 25 and 39 years old in good health.

The chain carries TRBV6-5 and TRBJ2-5, with D unclear. Trimming removed 7 bases from V and 0 bases from J, with 15 bases in between. The CDR3 is 15 residues long. CDR1 and CDR2 from the germline V gene are MNHEY and SVGAGI. The CDR3 DNA reads TGTGCCAGCACCCCCGCGAGGATTAACCAAGAGACCCAGTACTTC. This translates into CASTPARINQETQYF.

The V gene is TRBV5-6, the J gene TRBJ2-7; D is undetermined. This CDR3 has 13 residues. In germline, CDR1 is SGHDT, CDR2 YYEEEE. V lost 1 base to trimming and J lost 5 bases, with 10 bases between them. The CDR3: CASSLLIENEQYF. CDR3 DNA: TGTGCCAGCAGCTTGCTAATCGAAAACGAGCAGTACTTC.

The chain recombines TRBV7-9 with TRBJ2-2; D is undetermined. The germline V and J ends were trimmed by 5 bases and 7 bases, with 8 bases remaining between them. The CDR3 is 12 amino acids. Germline V CDR1 and CDR2: SEHNR, FQNEAQ (reference sequence). This CDR3 reads CASSIEDGELFF. As DNA, the CDR3 is TGTGCCAGCAGCATAGAGGACGGGGAGCTGTTTTTT.

The chain carries TRBV27 and TRBJ2-7; TRBD1 agrees at 9 bases. With V trimmed by 2 bases and J by 1 base, 6 bases remained unmatched. Germline V gives CDR1 MNHEY, CDR2 SMNVEV (reference sequence). The CDR3 has 16 amino acids. The CDR3 sequence is CASSLIGGTGSYEQYF. CDR3 in DNA: TGTGCCAGCAGTTTAATAGGCGGGACAGGGTCCTACGAGCAGTACTTC.

The chain couples TRBV28 to TRBJ2-1; a weak D match, TRBD1 (5 bases). There are 18 residues in the CDR3. Germline V CDR1 and CDR2: MDHEN, SYDVKM. Trimming stripped 4 bases from V and 2 bases from J, with 21 bases between. The CDR3 sequence is CASSSRTIDPLPYNEQFF. The DNA of the CDR3 is TGTGCCAGCAGTTCACGGACAATCGACCCACTCCCCTACAATGAGCAGTTCTTC.

In its sample, this clone was seen a few times. The rearrangement joins TRBV7-2 to TRBJ2-1; no firm D call. The V gene lost 1 base and the J gene lost 8 bases, with 9 bases spanning the gap. CDR3 length equals 13 residues. Germline values: CDR1 SGHTA, CDR2 FQGNSA. The CDR3 protein is CASSLGPLYEQFF. The CDR3 DNA is TGTGCCAGCAGCTTAGGTCCGTTGTATGAGCAGTTCTTC.

The J gene is TRBJ1-1, the V gene TRBV15; D is uncertain. Germline values: CDR1 LNHNV, CDR2 YYDKDF (reference sequence). This CDR3 spans 13 amino acids. The V gene lost 3 bases and the J gene lost 3 bases, with 8 bases spanning the gap. The DNA for the CDR3 is TGTGCCACCAGCAGTTGGAGGCACACTGAAGCTTTCTTT. This encodes CATSSWRHTEAFF.

The chain joins TRBV7-9 to TRBJ2-7, with a weak D call TRBD2 (7 bases). Germline V CDR1 and CDR2: SEHNR, FQNEAQ (reference sequence). Trimming stripped 5 bases from V and 0 bases from J, with 17 bases between. CDR3 size: 16 residues. Here the CDR3 DNA reads TGTGCCAGCAGCCGGGCCGGGGGGCCGCACTCCTACGAGCAGTACTTC. It encodes CASSRAGGPHSYEQYF.

The rearrangement links TRBV15 to TRBJ1-2; D is unresolved. CDR3 size: 12 residues. From germline, CDR1 is LNHNV and CDR2 YYDKDF (reference sequence). The V end lost 1 base, the J end lost 6 bases, and 6 bases lay between the germline ends. CDR3 in amino acids: CATSRGGHGYTF. For the CDR3, the DNA is TGTGCCACCAGCAGAGGCGGACATGGCTACACCTTC.

V and J are TRBV4-1 and TRBJ2-3; TRBD1 might be the D (6 bases). This CDR3 is 16 amino acids long. Trimming took 1 base from V and 2 from J, leaving 13 bases between them. The germline V gene has CDR1 MGHRA and CDR2 YSYEKL. The CDR3 reads CASSQVLGGPTDTQYF. Here the CDR3 DNA reads TGCGCCAGCAGCCAAGTCCTTGGGGGCCCCACAGATACGCAGTATTTT.

The rearrangement uses TRBV9 and TRBJ1-4; D uncertain. Germline CDR1 and CDR2: SGDLS and YYNGEE. The CDR3 totals 15 residues. V was pared by 4 bases and J by 3 bases, with 13 bases between. This chain's CDR3 is CASSPHSRANEKLFF. The CDR3, as DNA: TGTGCCAGCAGCCCTCATTCGCGGGCTAATGAAAAACTGTTTTTT.

The V gene is TRBV28, the J gene TRBJ1-5; 9 nucleotides agree with TRBD1. This CDR3 contains 15 residues. The germline gives CDR1 MDHEN, CDR2 SYDVKM. V shed 4 bases and J 6 bases; nucleotides not matched to a gene: 7. The CDR3 loop reads CASSWDRVHSQPQHF. The DNA for the CDR3 is TGTGCCAGCAGTTGGGACAGGGTCCATAGTCAGCCCCAGCATTTT.

The genes are TRBV21-1 and TRBJ1-5; the tabulated D call, TRBD1, remains unverified against the DNA. TRBV21-1 is designated a pseudogene. The CDR3 is 16 amino acids. The CDR3 sequence: CASSKWRRASNQPQHF. CDR3 DNA: TGTGCCAGCAGCAAATGGCGCAGGGCTAGCAATCAGCCCCAGCATTTT.

The chain couples TRBV7-9 to TRBJ1-2; D not resolved. Trimming cost V 1 base and J 0 bases, with 12 bases left between them. Germline V gene data show CDR1 as SEHNR and CDR2 as FQNEAQ (reference sequence). This CDR3 spans 16 amino acids. For the CDR3, the DNA is TGTGCCAGCAGCTTAGTTACAGCCCAGGCTAACTATGGCTACACCTTC. Translating gives CASSLVTAQANYGYTF.